This paragraph reports one T cell receptor beta chain. The data belong to a study of blood T cell repertoires in COVID-19. The assay was immunoSEQ multiplex PCR, and TCRdb's table has in-frame clones only and misses some. The sample shows approximately 250,000 clones, 86% of them seen only once. The specimen sequenced was peripheral blood. This sequence was found in a man aged 18 to 30 with active or convalescent COVID-19.

The CDR3 region has the DNA TGTGCCAGCAGCTTAAGCTTGGGCAGTTACTATGGCTACACCTTC. Translated, it gives CASSLSLGSYYGYTF. The rearrangement joins TRBV7-3 to TRBJ1-2; D unclear. V lost 1 base and J lost 3, with 12 bases in between. Germline V gene data show CDR1 as SGHTA and CDR2 as FQGTGA. CDR3 size: 15 residues. Full variable domain (rest looked up from reference TRBV7-3 and TRBJ1-2): GAGVSQTPSNKVTEKGKYVELRCDPISGHTALYWYRQSLGQGPEFLIYFQGTGAADDSGLPNDRFFAVRPEGSVSTLKIQRTERGDSAVYLCASSLSLGSYYGYTFGSGTRLTVV.